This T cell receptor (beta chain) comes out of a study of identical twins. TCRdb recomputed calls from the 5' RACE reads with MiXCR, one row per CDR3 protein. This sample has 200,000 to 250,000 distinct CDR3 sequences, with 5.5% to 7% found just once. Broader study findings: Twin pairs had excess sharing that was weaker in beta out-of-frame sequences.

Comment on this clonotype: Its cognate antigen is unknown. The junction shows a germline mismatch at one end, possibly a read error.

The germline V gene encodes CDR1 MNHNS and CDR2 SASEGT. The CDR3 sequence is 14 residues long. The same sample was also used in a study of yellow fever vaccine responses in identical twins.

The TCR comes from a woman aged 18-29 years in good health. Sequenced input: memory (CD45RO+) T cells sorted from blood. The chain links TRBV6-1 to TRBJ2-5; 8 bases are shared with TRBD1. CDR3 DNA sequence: TGTACCAGCAGCACCGGGACAGGCTCGGTGGGCCAGTACTTC. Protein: CTSSTGTGSVGQYF.